Below, 3 T cell receptor beta chains from the same sample are listed, as sequenced in a study of breast tumors, draining lymph nodes, adjacent tissues. Breast cancer patients provided tissue from their axillary draining lymph nodes. Each CDR3 protein gets one entry after TCRdb re-called the multiplex PCR reads with MiXCR. The table includes about 200,000 distinct CDR3 sequences, 30% to 40% detected once. Sequencing input: axillary lymph node tissue. Source of these receptors: a female donor with breast cancer. Some clones in this sample may be carry-over from other donors' samples.

This rearrangement joins TRBV6-5 to TRBJ2-1, with D possibly TRBD1 on 6 matching bases. Germline lookup yields CDR1 MNHEY and CDR2 SVGAGI. Trimming shortened V by 2 bases and J by 4 bases, and 21 bases separated the two germline ends. The CDR3 runs to 18 residues. The DNA of the CDR3 is TGTGCCAGCAGTTACCTCCGACAGGAAAAAACCGTATACAATGAGCAGTTCTTC. This gives the protein CASSYLRQEKTVYNEQFF.

About this clonotype: A much larger clone lies one base from this, so it may be a read error. This rearrangement joins TRBV6-6 to TRBJ2-1; TRBD2 matches at 8 bases. This CDR3 contains 14 residues. J lost 7 bases, V lost 8 bases, and 10 bases had no gene match. Germline assignment: CDR1 MNHNY and CDR2 SVGAGI (reference sequence). The CDR3 sequence is CASGSTGGRNEQFF. The DNA of the CDR3 is TGTGCCAGCGGTTCGACGGGGGGGCGTAATGAGCAGTTCTTC.

The table lists this clonotype with many counts. The CDR3 sequence is CASSETGAGELFF. CDR3 DNA sequence: TGCGCCAGCAGTGAGACAGGGGCCGGGGAGCTGTTTTTT. The J gene is TRBJ2-2, the V gene TRBV10-2; TRBD1 matches 7 bases. The trim removed 2 bases at V and 6 bases at J, leaving 0 bases unmatched. Per the germline V gene, CDR1 is WSHSY and CDR2 is SAAADI. This CDR3 is 13 amino acids long.